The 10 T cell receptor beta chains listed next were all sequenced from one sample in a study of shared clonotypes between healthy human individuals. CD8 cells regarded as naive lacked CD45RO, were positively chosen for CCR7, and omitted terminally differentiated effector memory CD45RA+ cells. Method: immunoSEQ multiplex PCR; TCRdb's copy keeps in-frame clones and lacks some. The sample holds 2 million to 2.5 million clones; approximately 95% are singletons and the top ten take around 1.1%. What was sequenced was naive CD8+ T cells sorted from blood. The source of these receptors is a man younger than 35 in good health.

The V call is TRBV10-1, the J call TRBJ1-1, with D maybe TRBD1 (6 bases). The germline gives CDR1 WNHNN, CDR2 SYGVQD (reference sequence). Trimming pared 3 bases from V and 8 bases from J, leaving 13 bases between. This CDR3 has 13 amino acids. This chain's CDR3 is CASSELGTQEAFF. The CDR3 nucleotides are TGCGCCAGCAGTGAATTGGGGACACAAGAAGCTTTCTTT.

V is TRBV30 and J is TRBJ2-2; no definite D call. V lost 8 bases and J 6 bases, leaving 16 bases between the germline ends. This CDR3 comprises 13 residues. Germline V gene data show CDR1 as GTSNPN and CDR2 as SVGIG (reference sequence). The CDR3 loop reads CAGAVLYPGELFF. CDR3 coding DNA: TGTGCCGGTGCCGTCTTGTATCCCGGGGAGCTGTTTTTT.

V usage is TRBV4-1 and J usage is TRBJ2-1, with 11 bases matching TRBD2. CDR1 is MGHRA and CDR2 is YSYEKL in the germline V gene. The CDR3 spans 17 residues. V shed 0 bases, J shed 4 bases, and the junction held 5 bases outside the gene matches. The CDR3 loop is CASSQEPGLAVYNEQFF. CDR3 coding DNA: TGCGCCAGCAGCCAAGAGCCGGGACTAGCGGTTTACAATGAGCAGTTCTTC.

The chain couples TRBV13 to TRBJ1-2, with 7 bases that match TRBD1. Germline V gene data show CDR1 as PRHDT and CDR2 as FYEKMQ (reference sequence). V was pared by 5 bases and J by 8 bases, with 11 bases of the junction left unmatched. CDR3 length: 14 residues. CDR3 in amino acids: CASSAMTGKGGYTF. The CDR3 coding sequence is TGTGCCAGCAGCGCCATGACAGGGAAGGGAGGCTACACCTTC.

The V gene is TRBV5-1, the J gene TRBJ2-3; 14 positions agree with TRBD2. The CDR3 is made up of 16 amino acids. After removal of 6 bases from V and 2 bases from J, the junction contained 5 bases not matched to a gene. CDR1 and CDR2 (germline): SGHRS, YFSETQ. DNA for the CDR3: TGCGCCAGCACTGGACTAGCGGGAGGTTACACAGATACGCAGTATTTT. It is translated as CASTGLAGGYTDTQYF.

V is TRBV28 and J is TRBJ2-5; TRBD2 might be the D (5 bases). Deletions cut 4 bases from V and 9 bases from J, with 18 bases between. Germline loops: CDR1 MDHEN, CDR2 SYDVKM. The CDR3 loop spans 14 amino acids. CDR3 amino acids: CASSYGPLGVAQYF. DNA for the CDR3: TGTGCCAGCAGTTATGGACCCCTCGGGGTGGCCCAGTACTTC.

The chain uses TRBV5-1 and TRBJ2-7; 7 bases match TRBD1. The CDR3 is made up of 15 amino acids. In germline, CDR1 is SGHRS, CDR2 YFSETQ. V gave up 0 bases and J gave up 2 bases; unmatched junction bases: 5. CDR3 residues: CASSLGQDRPYEQYF. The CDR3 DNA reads TGCGCCAGCAGCTTGGGACAGGACAGGCCCTACGAGCAGTACTTC.

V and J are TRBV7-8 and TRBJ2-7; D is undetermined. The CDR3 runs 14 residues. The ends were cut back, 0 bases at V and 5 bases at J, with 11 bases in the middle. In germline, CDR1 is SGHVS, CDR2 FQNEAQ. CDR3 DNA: TGTGCCAGCAGCTTAGCTGATGAATCCCACGAGCAGTACTTC. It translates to CASSLADESHEQYF. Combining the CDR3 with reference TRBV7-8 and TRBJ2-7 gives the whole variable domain GAGVSQSPRYKVAKRGQDVALRCDPISGHVSLFWYQQALGQGPEFLTYFQNEAQLDKSGLPSDRFFAERPEGSVSTLKIQRTQQEDSAVYLCASSLADESHEQYFGPGTRLTVT.

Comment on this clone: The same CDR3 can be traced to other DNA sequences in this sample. The CDR3 sequence is CASSPTGNTGELFF. For the CDR3, the DNA is TGTGCCAGCAGCCCGACAGGGAACACCGGGGAGCTGTTTTTT. The J gene is TRBJ2-2, the V gene TRBV27; maybe TRBD1 (6 bases). In germline, CDR1 is MNHEY, CDR2 SMNVEV (reference sequence). The germline V and J ends were trimmed by 6 bases and 1 base, with 9 bases remaining between them. The CDR3 sequence is 14 residues long.

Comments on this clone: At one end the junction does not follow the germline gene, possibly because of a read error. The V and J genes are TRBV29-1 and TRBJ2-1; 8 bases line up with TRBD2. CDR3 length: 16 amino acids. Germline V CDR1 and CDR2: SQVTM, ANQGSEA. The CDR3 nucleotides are TGCAGCGTTGAAGATCCGCTCAGCGGGAGCTACGATGAGCAGTTCTTC. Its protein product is CSVEDPLSGSYDEQFF.